A single sample is the source of the 9 T cell receptor beta chains below, sequenced in a study of OX40 agonist ivuxolimab in advanced cancers. The protocol was immunoSEQ multiplex PCR, while the TCRdb copy is restricted to in-frame clones and leaves out a portion. Here the sample spans roughly 34,000 clones, approximately 89% being singletons. This specimen was CD4+ or CD8+ T cells sorted from blood, taken in a trial of the OX40 agonist ivuxolimab. The receptor source for this set is an adult with an advanced solid tumor such as melanoma, head and neck, liver or kidney cancer.

This chain connects TRBV29-1 to TRBJ1-2, with TRBD1 matching over 12 bases. J lost 8 bases, V lost 3 bases, and 7 bases had no gene match. The CDR3 contains 14 residues. From germline, CDR1 is SQVTM and CDR2 ANQGSEA. CDR3 sequence (DNA): TGCAGCGTTGATGGGACAGGGGGCGCGAGGGGCTACACCTTC. It encodes CSVDGTGGARGYTF.

The chain uses TRBV6-1 and TRBJ1-2; no definite D call. This CDR3 has 14 amino acids. Deletions cut 5 bases from V and 0 bases from J, with 10 bases between. Per the germline V gene, CDR1 is MNHNS and CDR2 is SASEGT. DNA of the CDR3: TGTGCCAGCAGTATACCGGGCTCTAACTATGGCTACACCTTC. The encoded protein is CASSIPGSNYGYTF.

The chain joins TRBV20-1 to TRBJ2-3; TRBD1 matches 7 bases. The CDR3 covers 11 residues. Germline-derived CDR1 and CDR2 are DFQATT and SNEGSKA (reference sequence). J was trimmed by 6 bases and V by 4 bases; bases with no gene match: 1. The CDR3 protein is CSAMTGDTQYF. The CDR3, as DNA: TGCAGTGCTATGACAGGGGATACGCAGTATTTT.

V gene TRBV30 combines with J gene TRBJ1-5; the match to TRBD1 covers 10 bases. The J segment lost 6 bases and the V segment lost 3 bases, leaving 2 bases of the junction unmatched. Per germline, CDR1 GTSNPN and CDR2 SVGIG (reference sequence). CDR3 length: 13 amino acids. CDR3 sequence: CAWRGQGRQPQHF. The CDR3 bases are TGTGCCTGGAGGGGACAGGGGCGTCAGCCCCAGCATTTT.

This clone was picked up one time. The rearrangement joins TRBV28 to TRBJ1-4, with TRBD1 matching 7 bases. CDR1 is MDHEN, CDR2 SYDVKM, per germline. This CDR3 spans 15 amino acids. The trim removed 3 bases at V and 5 bases at J, leaving 6 bases unmatched. The CDR3 bases are TGTGCCAGCAGTTTCCACCTGGGACAGAATGAAAAACTGTTTTTT. It is translated as CASSFHLGQNEKLFF.

The CDR3 DNA reads as TGTGCCAGCAGCACCGGGAATTTGGCTGGAAACACCATATATTTT. Translated: CASSTGNLAGNTIYF. The chain combines TRBV6-6 with TRBJ1-3; D remains unclear. The CDR3 consists of 15 residues. Looked up from germline, CDR1 is MNHNY and CDR2 is SVGAGI (reference sequence). The V end was cut by 6 bases, the J end by 2 bases, with 14 bases between.

V is TRBV6-6 and J is TRBJ2-5; no clear D. This CDR3 spans 15 amino acids. Germline V gene lookup returns CDR1 MNHNY and CDR2 SVGAGI (reference sequence). The V and J ends lost 8 bases and 3 bases respectively, with 19 bases between them. The chain's CDR3 is CASQDRARQEETQYF. In DNA, the CDR3 is TGTGCCAGCCAAGACCGGGCCCGACAAGAAGAGACCCAGTACTTC.

This chain uses TRBV6-5 with TRBJ2-1; D possibly corresponds to TRBD1 (6 bases). The CDR3 length is 15 residues. Germline V gene lookup returns CDR1 MNHEY and CDR2 SVGAGI. The V end was cut by 6 bases, the J end by 0 bases, with 12 bases between. The CDR3 region has the DNA TGTGCCAGCAGGGCGACAGGAAGCTCCTACAATGAGCAGTTCTTC. This codes for CASRATGSSYNEQFF.

The V and J genes are TRBV7-2 and TRBJ2-6; D call uncertain. V was trimmed by 8 bases and J by 0 bases, leaving 11 bases between them. Per germline, CDR1 SGHTA and CDR2 FQGNSA. The CDR3 totals 15 residues. CDR3 protein: CASQGVRSGANVLTF. The CDR3 DNA reads TGTGCCAGCCAAGGAGTTCGCTCTGGGGCCAACGTCCTGACTTTC.